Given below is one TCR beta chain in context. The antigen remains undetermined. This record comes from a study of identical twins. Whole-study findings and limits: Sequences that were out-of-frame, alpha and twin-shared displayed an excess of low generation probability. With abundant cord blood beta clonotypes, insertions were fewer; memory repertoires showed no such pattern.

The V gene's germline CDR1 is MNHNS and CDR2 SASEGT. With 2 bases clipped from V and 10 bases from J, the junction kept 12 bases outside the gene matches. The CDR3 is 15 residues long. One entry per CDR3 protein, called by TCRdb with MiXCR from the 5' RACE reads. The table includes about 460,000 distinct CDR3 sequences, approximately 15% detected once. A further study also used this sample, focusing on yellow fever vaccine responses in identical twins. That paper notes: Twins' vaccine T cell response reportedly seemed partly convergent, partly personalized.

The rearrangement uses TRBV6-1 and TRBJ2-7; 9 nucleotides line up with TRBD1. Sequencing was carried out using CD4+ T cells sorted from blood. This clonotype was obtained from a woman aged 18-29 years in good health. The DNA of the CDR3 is TGTGCCAGCAGTGAATACCCAGCTACAGGGGGCGACCAGTACTTC. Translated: CASSEYPATGGDQYF.